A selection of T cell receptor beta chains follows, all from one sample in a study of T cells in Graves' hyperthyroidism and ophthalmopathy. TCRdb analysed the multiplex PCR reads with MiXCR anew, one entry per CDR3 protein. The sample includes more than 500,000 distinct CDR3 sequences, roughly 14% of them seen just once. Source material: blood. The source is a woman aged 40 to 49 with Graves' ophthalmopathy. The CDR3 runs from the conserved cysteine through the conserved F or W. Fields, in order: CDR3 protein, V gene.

CASSRGPTGSNYEQYF	TRBV27
CASSHGGLAGYEQYF	TRBV6-5
CASTPDRAQDSPLHF	TRBV6-5
CSVGDGDNYGYTF	TRBV29-1
CASSGRLENYEQYF	TRBV6-1
CSARQNSYEQYF	TRBV20-1
CASSRDTYNSPLHF	TRBV6-1
CASSLRRGDDQPQHF	TRBV7-8
CASSLLRTVPPYEQYF	TRBV28
CASSPTGVDYGYTF	TRBV28
CASSETGQGFGYTF	TRBV6-1
CASSSSGLQVETQYF	TRBV5-1
CASSRTIDSYQETQYF	TRBV6-8
CASSFLTVNQPQHF	TRBV28
CATSAGGASQPQHF	TRBV24-1
CSAREGGRYQETQYF	TRBV20-1
CASSEVSAGGGTEQYF	TRBV6-1
CASSLGREGRENIQYF	TRBV28
CASKQPANTEAFF	TRBV19
CASSLGGITGDAAEQYF	TRBV13
CSAKSPGAGELFF	TRBV20-1
CASSYPTGGQDTGELFF	TRBV6-5
CASSYGGPAFF	TRBV6-2/TRBV6-3
CASRRDRPGTSGNEQYF	TRBV6-2/TRBV6-3
CSVPGLAGSSINEQFF	TRBV29-1
CASSLVPRGRGSGYTF	TRBV11-2
CASSSWTGLYEQYF	TRBV7-9
CASRFGDRDTEAFF	TRBV6-1
CASRRGLAGMVQYF	TRBV3-1
CASSLSRGRTTEAFF	TRBV4-3
CASSDFRTGGLAVSYEQYF	TRBV2
CASSPRTLQETQYF	TRBV7-8
CASSFAYGANVLTF	TRBV12-3/TRBV12-4
CASSPREVPGSPNYGYTF	TRBV18
CAISVGAYEQYF	TRBV10-3
CASSSSPGTVQNIQYF	TRBV11-3
CASRTDRASGANVLTF	TRBV19
CASTLGRAVGGYTF	TRBV12-3/TRBV12-4
CASSQGPRDAGELFF	TRBV4-1
CATSSPGLRETQYF	TRBV15
CASSLGLLAGSQETQYF	TRBV11-1